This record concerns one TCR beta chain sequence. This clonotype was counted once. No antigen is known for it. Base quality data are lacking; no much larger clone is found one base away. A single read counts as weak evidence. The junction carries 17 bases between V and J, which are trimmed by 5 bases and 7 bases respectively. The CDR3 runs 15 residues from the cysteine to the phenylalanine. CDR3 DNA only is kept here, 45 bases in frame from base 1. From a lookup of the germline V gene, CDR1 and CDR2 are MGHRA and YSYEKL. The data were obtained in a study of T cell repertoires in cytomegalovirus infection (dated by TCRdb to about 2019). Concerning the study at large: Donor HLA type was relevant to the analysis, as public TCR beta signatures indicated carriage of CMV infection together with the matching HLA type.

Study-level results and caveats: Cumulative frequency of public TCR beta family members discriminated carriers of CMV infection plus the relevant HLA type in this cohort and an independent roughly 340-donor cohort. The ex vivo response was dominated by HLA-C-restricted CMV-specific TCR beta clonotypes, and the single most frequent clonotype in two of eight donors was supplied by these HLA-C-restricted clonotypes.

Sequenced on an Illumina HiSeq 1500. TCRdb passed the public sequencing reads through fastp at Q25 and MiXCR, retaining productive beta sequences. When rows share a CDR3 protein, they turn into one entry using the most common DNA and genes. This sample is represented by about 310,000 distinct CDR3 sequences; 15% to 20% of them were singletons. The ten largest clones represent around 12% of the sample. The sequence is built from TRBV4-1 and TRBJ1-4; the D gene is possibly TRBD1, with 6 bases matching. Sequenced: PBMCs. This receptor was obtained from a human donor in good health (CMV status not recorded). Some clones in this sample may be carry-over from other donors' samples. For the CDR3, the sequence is CASSKPGQWGEKLFF. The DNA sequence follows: TGCGCCAGCAGCAAACCGGGACAATGGGGTGAAAAACTGTTTTTT.